The source of this TCR beta chain is a study of blood T cells in healthy people across ages. Study results and limitations: TCR beta diversity was tightly associated with the proportion of naive T cells.

The authors ran a second PCR of roughly 6 to 12 cycles using a sample-barcoded 5' primer and a J-beta primer mix. All cDNA molecules were each tagged by a template-switch adaptor with 12 random nucleotides. MiXCR, applied by TCRdb to the 5' RACE reads, yields one record per CDR3 protein. The sample shows 1,100,000 or so distinct CDR3 sequences, under 45% of them seen only once. As to this clonotype: The antigen remains undetermined.

With 0 bases removed from V and 4 bases from J, the gap between germline ends came to 10 bases. Germline lookup yields CDR1 DFQATT and CDR2 SNEGSKA (reference sequence). This CDR3 has 14 residues. This receptor was obtained from a woman aged 60 to 75 in good health. Sequenced material: blood. This chain connects TRBV20-1 to TRBJ2-1; D call uncertain. Here the CDR3 reads CSARDPRRYNEQFF. CDR3 sequence (DNA): TGCAGTGCTAGAGATCCCAGACGGTACAATGAGCAGTTCTTC.